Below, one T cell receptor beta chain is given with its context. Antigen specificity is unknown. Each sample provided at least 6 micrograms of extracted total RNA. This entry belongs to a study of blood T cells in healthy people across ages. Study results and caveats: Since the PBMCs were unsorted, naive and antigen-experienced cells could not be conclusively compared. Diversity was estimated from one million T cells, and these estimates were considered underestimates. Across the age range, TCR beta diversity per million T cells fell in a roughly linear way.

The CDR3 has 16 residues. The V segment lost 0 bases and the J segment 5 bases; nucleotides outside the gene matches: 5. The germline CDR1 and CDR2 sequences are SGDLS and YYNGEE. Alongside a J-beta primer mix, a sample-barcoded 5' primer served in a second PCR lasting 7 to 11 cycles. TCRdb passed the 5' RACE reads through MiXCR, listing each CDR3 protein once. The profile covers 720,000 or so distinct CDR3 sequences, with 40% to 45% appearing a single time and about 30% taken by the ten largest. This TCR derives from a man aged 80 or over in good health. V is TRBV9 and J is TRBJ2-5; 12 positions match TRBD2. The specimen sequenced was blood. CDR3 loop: CASSVGGLAGRETQYF. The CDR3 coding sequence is TGTGCCAGCAGCGTAGGAGGACTAGCGGGAAGGGAGACCCAGTACTTC.